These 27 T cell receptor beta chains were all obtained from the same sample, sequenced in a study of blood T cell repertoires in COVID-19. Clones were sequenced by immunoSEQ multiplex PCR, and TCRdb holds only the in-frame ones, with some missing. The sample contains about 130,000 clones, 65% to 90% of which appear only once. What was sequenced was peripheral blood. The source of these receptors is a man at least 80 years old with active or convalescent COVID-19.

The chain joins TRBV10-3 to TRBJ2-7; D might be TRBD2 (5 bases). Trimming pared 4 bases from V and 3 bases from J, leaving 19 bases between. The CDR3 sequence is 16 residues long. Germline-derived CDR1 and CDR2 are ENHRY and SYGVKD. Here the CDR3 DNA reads TGTGCCATCAGTGGCCCCCAGTCGAGGGATCTCTACGAGCAGTACTTC. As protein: CAISGPQSRDLYEQYF.

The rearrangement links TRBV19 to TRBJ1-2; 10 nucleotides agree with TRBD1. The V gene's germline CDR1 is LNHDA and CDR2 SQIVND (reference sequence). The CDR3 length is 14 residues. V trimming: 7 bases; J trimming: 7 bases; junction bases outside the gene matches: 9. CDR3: CASKSTGGAGGYTF. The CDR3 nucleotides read TGTGCCAGTAAATCGACAGGGGGCGCGGGTGGCTACACCTTC.

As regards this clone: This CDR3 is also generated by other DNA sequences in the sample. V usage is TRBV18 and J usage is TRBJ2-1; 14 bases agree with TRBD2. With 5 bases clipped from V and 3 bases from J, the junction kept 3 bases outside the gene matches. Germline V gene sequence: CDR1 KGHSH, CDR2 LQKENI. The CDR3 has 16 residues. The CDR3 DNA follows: TGTGCCAGCTCAGGACTAGCGGGAGGAAGCTACAATGAGCAGTTCTTC. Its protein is CASSGLAGGSYNEQFF.

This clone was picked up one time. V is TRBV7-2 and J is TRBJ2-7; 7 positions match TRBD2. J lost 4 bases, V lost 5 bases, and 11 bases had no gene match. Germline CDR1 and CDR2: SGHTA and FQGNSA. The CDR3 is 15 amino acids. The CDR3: CASSQGLPGRYEQYF. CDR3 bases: TGTGCCAGCAGCCAGGGACTACCGGGGAGATACGAGCAGTACTTC. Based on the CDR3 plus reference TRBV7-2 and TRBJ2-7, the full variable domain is GAGVSQSPSNKVTEKGKDVELRCDPISGHTALYWYRQSLGQGLEFLIYFQGNSAPDKSGLPSDRFSAERTGGSVSTLTIQRTQQEDSAVYLCASSQGLPGRYEQYFGPGTRLTVT.

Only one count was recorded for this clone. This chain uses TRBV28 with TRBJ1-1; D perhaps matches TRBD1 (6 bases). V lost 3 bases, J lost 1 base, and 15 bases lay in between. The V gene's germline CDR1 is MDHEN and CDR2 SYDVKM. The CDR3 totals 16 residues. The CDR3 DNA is TGTGCCAGCAGTTTCGGTTTTAGGGGGTCGAACACTGAAGCTTTCTTT. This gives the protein CASSFGFRGSNTEAFF.

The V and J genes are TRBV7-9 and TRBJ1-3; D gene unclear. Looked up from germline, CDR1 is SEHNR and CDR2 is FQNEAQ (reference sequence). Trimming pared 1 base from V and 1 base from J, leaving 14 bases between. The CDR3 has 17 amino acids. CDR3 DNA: TGTGCCAGCAGCTTAGGGGGTGGGAGGCGATCTGGAAACACCATATATTTT. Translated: CASSLGGGRRSGNTIYF.

This CDR3 is CASSESTYRGVGELFF. The CDR3 bases are TGTGCCAGCAGTGAATCGACGTACAGGGGTGTCGGGGAGCTGTTTTTT. V and J are TRBV25-1 and TRBJ2-2; 7 bases map to TRBD1. V trimming: 1 base; J trimming: 7 bases; junction bases outside the gene matches: 9. There are 16 residues in the CDR3. Germline V gene sequence: CDR1 MGHDK, CDR2 SYGVNS.

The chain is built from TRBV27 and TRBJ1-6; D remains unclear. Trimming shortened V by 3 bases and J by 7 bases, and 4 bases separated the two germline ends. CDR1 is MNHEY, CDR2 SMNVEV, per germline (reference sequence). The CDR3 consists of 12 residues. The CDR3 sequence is CASSFSNSPLHF. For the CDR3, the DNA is TGTGCCAGCAGTTTTAGCAATTCACCCCTCCACTTT.

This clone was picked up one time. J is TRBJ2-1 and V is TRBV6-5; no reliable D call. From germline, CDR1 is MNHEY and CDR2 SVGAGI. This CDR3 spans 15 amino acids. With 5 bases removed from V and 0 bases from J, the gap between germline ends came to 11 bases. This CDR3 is CASSPSYSSYNEQFF. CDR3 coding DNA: TGTGCCAGCAGTCCTTCTTACAGCTCCTACAATGAGCAGTTCTTC.

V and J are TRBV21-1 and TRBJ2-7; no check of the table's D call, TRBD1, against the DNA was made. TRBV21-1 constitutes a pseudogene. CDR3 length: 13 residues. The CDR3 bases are TGTGCCAGCATCAGGGGGGTCCCCTACGAGCAGTACTTC. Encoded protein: CASIRGVPYEQYF.

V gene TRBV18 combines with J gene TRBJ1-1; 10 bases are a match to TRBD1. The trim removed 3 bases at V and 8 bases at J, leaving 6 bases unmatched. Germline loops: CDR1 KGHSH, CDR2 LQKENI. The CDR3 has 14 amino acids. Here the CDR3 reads CASSPTGTGEEAFF. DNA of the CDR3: TGTGCCAGCTCACCCACCGGGACAGGGGAGGAAGCTTTCTTT. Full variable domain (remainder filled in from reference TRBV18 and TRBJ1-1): NAGVMQNPRHLVRRRGQEARLRCSPMKGHSHVYWYRQLPEEGLKFMVYLQKENIIDESGMPKERFSAEFPKEGPSILRIQQVVRGDSAAYFCASSPTGTGEEAFFGQGTRLTVV.

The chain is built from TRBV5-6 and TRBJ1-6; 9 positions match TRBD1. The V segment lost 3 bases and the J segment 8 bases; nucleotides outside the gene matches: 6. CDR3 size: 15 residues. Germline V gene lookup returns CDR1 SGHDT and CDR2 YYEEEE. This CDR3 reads CASSYLDRGDSPLHF. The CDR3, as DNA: TGTGCCAGCAGCTACCTGGACAGGGGCGATTCACCCCTCCACTTT.

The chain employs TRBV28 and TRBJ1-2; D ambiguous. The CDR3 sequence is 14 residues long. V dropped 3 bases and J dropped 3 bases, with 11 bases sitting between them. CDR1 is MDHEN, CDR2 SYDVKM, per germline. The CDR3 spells CASSFQSGYYGYTF. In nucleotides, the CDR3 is TGTGCCAGCAGTTTTCAGTCCGGGTACTATGGCTACACCTTC.

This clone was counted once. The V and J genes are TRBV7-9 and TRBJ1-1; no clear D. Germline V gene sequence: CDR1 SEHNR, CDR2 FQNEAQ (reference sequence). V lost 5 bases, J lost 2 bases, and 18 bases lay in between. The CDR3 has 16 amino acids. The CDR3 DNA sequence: TGTGCCAGCAGCCCACGTGACCGGGATCGAAACACTGAAGCTTTCTTT. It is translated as CASSPRDRDRNTEAFF.

The CDR3 coding sequence is TGTGCCAGCAGCTCTGCCGGGACAGGGATCGACGAGCAGTACTTC. Translated: CASSSAGTGIDEQYF. This chain joins TRBV9 and TRBJ2-7; 9 bases line up with TRBD1. V gave up 4 bases and J gave up 5 bases; unmatched junction bases: 10. Germline V lookup: CDR1 SGDLS, CDR2 YYNGEE. This CDR3 is 15 amino acids long. Complete variable domain (other parts from reference TRBV9 and TRBJ2-7): DSGVTQTPKHLITATGQRVTLRCSPRSGDLSVYWYQQSLDQGLQFLIQYYNGEERAKGNILERFSAQQFPDLHSELNLSSLELGDSALYFCASSSAGTGIDEQYFGPGTRLTVT.

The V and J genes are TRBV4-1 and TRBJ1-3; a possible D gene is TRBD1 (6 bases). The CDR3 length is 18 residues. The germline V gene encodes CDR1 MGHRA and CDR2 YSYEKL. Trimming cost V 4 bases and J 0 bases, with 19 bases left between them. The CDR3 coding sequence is TGCGCCAGCAGCCGCTCCGCCCTGACAGGAACCTCTGGAAACACCATATATTTT. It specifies CASSRSALTGTSGNTIYF.

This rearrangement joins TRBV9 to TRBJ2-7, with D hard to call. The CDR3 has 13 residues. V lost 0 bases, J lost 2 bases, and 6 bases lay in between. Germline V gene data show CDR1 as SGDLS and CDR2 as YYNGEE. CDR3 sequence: CASSVGGTYEQYF. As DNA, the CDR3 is TGTGCCAGCAGCGTAGGCGGAACCTACGAGCAGTACTTC.

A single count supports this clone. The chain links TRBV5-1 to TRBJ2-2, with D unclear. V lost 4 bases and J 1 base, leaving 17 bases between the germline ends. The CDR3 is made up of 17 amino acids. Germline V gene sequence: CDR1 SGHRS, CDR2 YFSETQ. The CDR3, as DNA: TGCGCCAGCAGCCCGGGTTCAAGAGGTTTGAACACCGGGGAGCTGTTTTTT. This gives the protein CASSPGSRGLNTGELFF.

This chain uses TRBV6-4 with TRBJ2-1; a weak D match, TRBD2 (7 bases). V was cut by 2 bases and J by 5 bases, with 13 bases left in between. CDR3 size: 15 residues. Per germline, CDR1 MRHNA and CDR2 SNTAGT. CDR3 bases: TGTGCCAGCAGTGACCGGGGGGCCCTCAACAATGAGCAGTTCTTC. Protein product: CASSDRGALNNEQFF.

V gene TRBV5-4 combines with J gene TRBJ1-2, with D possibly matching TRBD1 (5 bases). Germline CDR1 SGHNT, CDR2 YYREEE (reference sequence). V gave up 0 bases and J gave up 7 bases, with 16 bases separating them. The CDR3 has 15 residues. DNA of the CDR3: TGTGCCAGCAGCTTGGCCGGGAGGGGCGTGGGTGGCTACACCTTC. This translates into CASSLAGRGVGGYTF.

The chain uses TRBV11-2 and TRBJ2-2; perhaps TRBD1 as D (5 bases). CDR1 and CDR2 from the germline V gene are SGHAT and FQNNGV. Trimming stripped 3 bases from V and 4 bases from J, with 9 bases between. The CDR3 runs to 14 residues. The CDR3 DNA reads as TGTGCCAGCAGCTTGCGAACAGGCACCGGGGAGCTGTTTTTT. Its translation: CASSLRTGTGELFF.

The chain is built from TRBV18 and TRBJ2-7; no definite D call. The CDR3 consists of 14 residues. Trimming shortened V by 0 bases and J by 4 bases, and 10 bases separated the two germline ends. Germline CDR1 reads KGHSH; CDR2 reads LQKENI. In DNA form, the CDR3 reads TGTGCCAGCTCACCACCGCGGAGTCGTTACGAGCAGTACTTC. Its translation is CASSPPRSRYEQYF.

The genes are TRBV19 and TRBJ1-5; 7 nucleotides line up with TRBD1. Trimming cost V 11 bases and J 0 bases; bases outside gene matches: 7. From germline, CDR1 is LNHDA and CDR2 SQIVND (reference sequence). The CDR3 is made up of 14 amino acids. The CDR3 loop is CASRTGSSNQPQHF. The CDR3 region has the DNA TGTGCCTCCCGGACAGGATCTAGCAATCAGCCCCAGCATTTT.

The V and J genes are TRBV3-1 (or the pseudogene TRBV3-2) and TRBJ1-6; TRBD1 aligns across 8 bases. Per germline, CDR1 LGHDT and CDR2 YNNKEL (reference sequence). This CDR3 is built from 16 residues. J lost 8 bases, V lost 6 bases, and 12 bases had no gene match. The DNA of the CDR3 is TGTGCCAGCAGTCGCAACACAGGGGGTACGGATTCACCCCTCCACTTT. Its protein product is CASSRNTGGTDSPLHF.

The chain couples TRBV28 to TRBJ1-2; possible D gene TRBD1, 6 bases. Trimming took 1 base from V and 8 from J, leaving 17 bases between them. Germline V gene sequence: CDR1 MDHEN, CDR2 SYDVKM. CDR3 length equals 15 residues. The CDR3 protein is CASSLSPAGAWGYTF. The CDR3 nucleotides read TGTGCCAGCAGTTTATCCCCCGCAGGGGCCTGGGGCTACACCTTC.

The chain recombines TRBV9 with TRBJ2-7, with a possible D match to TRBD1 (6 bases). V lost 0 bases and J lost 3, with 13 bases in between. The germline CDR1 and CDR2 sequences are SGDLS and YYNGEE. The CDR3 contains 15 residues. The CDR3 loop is CASSVESGVGYEQYF. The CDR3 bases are TGTGCCAGCAGCGTAGAGTCAGGGGTAGGCTACGAGCAGTACTTC.

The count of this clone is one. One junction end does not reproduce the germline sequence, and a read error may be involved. CDR3 nucleotide sequence: TGTGCCAGCAGCCTAACGAGGACAGTCGATGGCTACACCTTC. Its translation is CASSLTRTVDGYTF. The J gene is TRBJ1-2, the V gene TRBV7-3; the D gene is possibly TRBD1 (6 bases). This CDR3 region has 14 residues. CDR1 is SGHTA and CDR2 is FQGTGA in the germline V gene.